Presented here are 7 T cell receptor beta chains from one specimen sequenced in a study of blood T cell repertoires in COVID-19 (dated by TCRdb to the early 2020s). Libraries were built with the immunoSEQ multiplex PCR assay. This immuneACCESS table, as held by TCRdb, lists in-frame sequences with V and J called but not all clones. Of the missing ones, under half trace to an unresolved V gene in checked studies; the others have no known cause. This sample lists around 250,000 clones; roughly 89% were detected once. The ten largest account for roughly 3.7% of the sample. The sample taken for sequencing was PBMCs or T cells enriched from blood (not recorded which). These TCRs come from a woman in her thirties who had recovered from COVID-19.

V and J are TRBV12-3 or TRBV12-4 and TRBJ1-5; 9 bases line up with TRBD1. Trimming cost V 6 bases and J 5 bases; bases outside gene matches: 2. The length of the CDR3 is 13 residues. CDR3 sequence: CASSWTGDQPQHF. The CDR3 nucleotides are TGTGCCAGCAGCTGGACAGGGGATCAGCCCCAGCATTTT.

V gene TRBV4-1 combines with J gene TRBJ2-2; D possibly corresponds to TRBD2 (6 bases). V shed 1 base and J shed 5 bases, with 14 bases lying between them. Germline CDR1 reads MGHRA; CDR2 reads YSYEKL. The CDR3 sequence is 16 residues long. CDR3 DNA sequence: TGCGCCAGCAGCCAAGGTTACGGGAGAGGGACCGGGGAGCTGTTTTTT. Amino acids: CASSQGYGRGTGELFF.

The V and J genes are TRBV18 and TRBJ2-3, with TRBD1 matching 7 bases. CDR3 length equals 17 residues. Germline V CDR1 and CDR2: KGHSH, LQKENI. Trimming at V came to 3 bases and at J to 5 bases, leaving 14 bases not matched to a gene. The CDR3 nucleotides are TGTGCCAGCTCACCCCCACTCGACAGGGTCGACAGAGATACGCAGTATTTT. Residues: CASSPPLDRVDRDTQYF.

The chain recombines TRBV7-6 with TRBJ1-1; 7 nucleotides align to TRBD1. Germline lookup yields CDR1 SGHVS and CDR2 FNYEAQ. The CDR3 spans 15 residues. J was trimmed by 1 base and V by 5 bases; bases with no gene match: 7. The CDR3 spells CASSPRDSSNTEAFF. As DNA, the CDR3 is TGTGCCAGCAGCCCCAGGGACAGCTCGAACACTGAAGCTTTCTTT.

The DNA for the CDR3 is TGCGCCAGCAGCCAAGATCCCACCCGGGGGGATACGCAGTATTTT. It yields the protein CASSQDPTRGDTQYF. The rearrangement joins TRBV4-1 to TRBJ2-3; the D gene is possibly TRBD2 (6 bases). The CDR3 loop spans 15 amino acids. Germline lookup yields CDR1 MGHRA and CDR2 YSYEKL. V was clipped by 0 bases and J by 6 bases, with 13 bases between them.

In this sample, this clone turned up once. The CDR3 is CASRSIGGNTGELFF. In nucleotides, the CDR3 is TGTGCCAGTAGGTCAATAGGGGGCAACACCGGGGAGCTGTTTTTT. The chain has TRBV19 and TRBJ2-2; 7 bases map to TRBD1. V was pared by 6 bases and J by 2 bases, with 6 bases of the junction left unmatched. Germline CDR1 is LNHDA and CDR2 is SQIVND (reference sequence). This CDR3 is built from 15 residues.

The rearrangement uses TRBV27 and TRBJ2-2, with TRBD2 as a possible D gene (5 bases). CDR1 and CDR2 (germline): MNHEY, SMNVEV (reference sequence). V was clipped by 5 bases and J by 5 bases, with 21 bases between them. This CDR3 region has 17 residues. Here the CDR3 reads CASSGGVMKGGTGELFF. The CDR3 DNA is TGTGCCAGCAGTGGCGGAGTTATGAAGGGCGGGACCGGGGAGCTGTTTTTT.